The 10 T cell receptor beta chains listed next were all sequenced from one sample in a study of cytomegalovirus exposure and HLA in healthy donors. In the PCR, 60 Vbeta and 13 Jbeta primers were used. Profiled with immunoSEQ multiplex PCR; TCRdb holds only in-frame clones, not every one. Found here are 150,000 to 200,000 clones, more than 80% of them singletons; the top ten hold about 1.9%. The sequencing sample was made of PBMCs. Source of these receptors: a young woman in good health and CMV-seronegative.

The J gene is TRBJ1-5, the V gene TRBV27; D unresolved. This CDR3 contains 13 residues. The V end was cut by 6 bases, the J end by 0 bases, with 6 bases between. Germline values: CDR1 MNHEY, CDR2 SMNVEV (reference sequence). CDR3 region: CASREYSNQPQHF. CDR3 sequence (DNA): TGTGCCAGCAGGGAGTATAGCAATCAGCCCCAGCATTTT.

The chain recombines TRBV2 with TRBJ2-7, with 7 bases aligning to TRBD1. J gave up 0 bases and V 5 bases, and 1 base lay outside the gene matches. The germline CDR1 and CDR2 sequences are SNHLY and FYNNEI. The CDR3 consists of 13 residues. The CDR3 is CASSRDSSYEQYF. CDR3 in DNA: TGTGCCAGCAGTCGGGACAGCTCCTACGAGCAGTACTTC. Full variable domain (missing parts from reference TRBV2 and TRBJ2-7): EPEVTQTPSHQVTQMGQEVILRCVPISNHLYFYWYRQILGQKVEFLVSFYNNEISEKSEIFDDQFSVERPDGSNFTLKIRSTKLEDSAMYFCASSRDSSYEQYFGPGTRLTVT.

The chain couples TRBV5-1 to TRBJ1-6; D is possibly TRBD1 (5 bases). The ends were cut back, 0 bases at V and 7 bases at J, with 11 bases in the middle. CDR3 length: 15 amino acids. Germline V gene sequence: CDR1 SGHRS, CDR2 YFSETQ. The CDR3 region is CASSLEQGGNSPLHF. CDR3 nucleotides: TGCGCCAGCAGCTTGGAGCAGGGTGGGAATTCACCCCTCCACTTT.

V is TRBV5-1 and J is TRBJ1-3; the D gene is possibly TRBD1 (6 bases). This CDR3 comprises 17 residues. Trimming took off 2 bases at V and 0 bases at J, with 15 bases between the two ends. From germline, CDR1 is SGHRS and CDR2 YFSETQ. CDR3 in DNA: TGCGCCAGCAGCTTAACGGACAGACCACACTCTGGAAACACCATATATTTT. It codes for CASSLTDRPHSGNTIYF.

CDR3 sequence: CASREAHSYEQYF. The CDR3 DNA reads TGTGCCAGCAGGGAGGCTCACTCCTACGAGCAGTACTTC. This sequence joins TRBV2 and TRBJ2-7; D is possibly TRBD2 (5 bases). CDR3 length equals 13 residues. V was clipped by 6 bases and J by 0 bases, with 9 bases between them. Germline V gene sequence: CDR1 SNHLY, CDR2 FYNNEI.

This chain links TRBV11-2 with TRBJ1-3; 7 positions agree with TRBD1. This CDR3 spans 16 amino acids. Germline CDR1 is SGHAT and CDR2 is FQNNGV. Trimming at V came to 2 bases and at J to 0 bases, leaving 4 bases not matched to a gene. The CDR3 DNA reads as TGTGCCAGCAGCTTAACCGGGACAGCCTCTGGAAACACCATATATTTT. It encodes CASSLTGTASGNTIYF.

The chain joins TRBV19 to TRBJ2-1; 8 nucleotides match TRBD1. V shed 2 bases and J 4 bases; nucleotides not matched to a gene: 4. This CDR3 comprises 15 residues. Germline CDR1 is LNHDA and CDR2 is SQIVND (reference sequence). CDR3 region: CASSIKTGVYNEQFF. CDR3 coding DNA: TGTGCCAGTAGTATAAAGACAGGGGTTTACAATGAGCAGTTCTTC.

J is TRBJ2-2 and V is TRBV19; D is unresolved. Germline CDR1 reads LNHDA; CDR2 reads SQIVND (reference sequence). The CDR3 contains 16 residues. Trimming cost V 7 bases and J 4 bases, with 19 bases left between them. The DNA for the CDR3 is TGTGCCAGTATAGCAACTTCAAAAGTCGCCACCGGGGAGCTGTTTTTT. It yields the protein CASIATSKVATGELFF.

The chain links TRBV5-6 to TRBJ2-3, with TRBD2 matching 9 bases. Germline CDR1 reads SGHDT; CDR2 reads YYEEEE. The length of the CDR3 is 15 residues. The ends lost 7 bases at V and 0 bases at J; junction bases unmatched: 6. The CDR3 DNA reads as TGTGCCAGCCGATTAGCGGGGGTTAGCACAGATACGCAGTATTTT. Its translation: CASRLAGVSTDTQYF.

This chain links TRBV10-3 with TRBJ2-1; 13 nucleotides align to TRBD2. V lost 2 bases, J lost 4 bases, and 2 bases stayed unmatched. The germline V gene encodes CDR1 ENHRY and CDR2 SYGVKD. The CDR3 contains 16 residues. CDR3 sequence: CAISEPGLAGYNEQFF. The CDR3 nucleotides are TGTGCCATCAGTGAGCCGGGACTAGCGGGATACAATGAGCAGTTCTTC.